This entry is about one T cell receptor beta chain. Its target is unknown. The data originate from a study of shared clonotypes between healthy human individuals. Generated by immunoSEQ multiplex PCR, the TCRdb table keeps only in-frame clones and is missing some. This repertoire shows some 1,900,000 clones, approximately 94% found once; its top ten account for roughly 1%. Only CD45RO-negative cells positively selected for CCR7 counted as naive CD8 cells, so terminally differentiated effector memory CD45RA+ cells were excluded. Every one of the donors was a Caucasian adult that lived in Nashville, Tennessee. Study observations and caveats: Generally, naive subsets (rather than memory subsets) showed larger estimated richness. Clonotypes shared by all four donors outscored non-shared clonotypes in generation probability.

The CDR3 runs to 15 residues. The germline V and J ends were trimmed by 2 bases and 7 bases, with 18 bases remaining between them. Germline CDR1 SGHAT, CDR2 FQNNGV. The chain joins TRBV11-2 to TRBJ2-7; D is undetermined. Material: naive CD8+ T cells sorted from blood. The receptor's source is a man between 18 and 35 years old in good health. The CDR3 DNA reads as TGTGCCAGCAGCTTAAGAGCCGGCAGGCTCGGGGAGCAGTACTTC. This codes for CASSLRAGRLGEQYF.